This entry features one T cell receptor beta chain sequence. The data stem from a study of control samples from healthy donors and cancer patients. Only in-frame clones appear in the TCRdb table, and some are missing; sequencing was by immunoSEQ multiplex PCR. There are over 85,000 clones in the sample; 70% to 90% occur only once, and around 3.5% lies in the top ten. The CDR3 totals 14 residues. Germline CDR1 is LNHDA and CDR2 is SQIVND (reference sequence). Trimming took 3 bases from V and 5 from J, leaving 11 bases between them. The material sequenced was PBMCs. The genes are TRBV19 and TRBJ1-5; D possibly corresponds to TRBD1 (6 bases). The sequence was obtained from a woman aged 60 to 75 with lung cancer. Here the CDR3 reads CASSIRQADQPQHF. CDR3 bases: TGTGCCAGTAGTATCAGACAGGCGGATCAGCCCCAGCATTTT.